The entry below describes one T cell receptor (beta chain). Its antigen is unknown. This entry is derived from a study of T cell responses to AZD1222 COVID-19 vaccine. At the level of the study: Pooled in the analysis were second doses at about 4 or about 12 weeks.

Here immunoSEQ multiplex PCR was the method, and the copy in TCRdb shows in-frame clones only, minus some. This table has around 160,000 clones, approximately 88% appearing once. Notes on the study in general: Receipt of two AZD1222 doses was followed by a rise in Spike-specific TCR breadth and depth. Repertoire sampling occurred only after the peak T cell response.

The CDR3 runs to 16 residues. This specimen consisted of peripheral blood, obtained on day 0 of AZD1222 vaccination. The chain couples TRBV21-1 to TRBJ1-3; TRBD1 is the table's D call and was not checked against the DNA. TRBV21-1 is a pseudogene. The TCR comes from an adult in good health. The CDR3 bases are TGTGCCAGCAGCAAAGTACAGGCTAAATTTGGAAACACCATATATTTT. It is translated as CASSKVQAKFGNTIYF.